This T cell receptor (beta chain) comes out of a study of blood T cell repertoires in COVID-19. TCRdb's table, derived via immunoSEQ multiplex PCR, lists solely in-frame clones and lacks some. The data show over 150,000 clones, 85% seen once. Researchers sorted participants into cohorts using their self-reported clinical history. V lost 5 bases and J lost 7, with 12 bases in between. This CDR3 comprises 14 residues. CDR1 is SGHTA, CDR2 FQGTGA, per germline. The chain carries TRBV7-3 and TRBJ1-6; tentative D call: TRBD1 (5 bases). This TCR was recovered from a man between 35 and 55 years old who had recovered from COVID-19. Material for sequencing was PBMCs or T cells enriched from blood (not recorded which). CDR3 nucleotides: TGTGCCAGCAGCCTCCAGGGCCAGAATTCACCCCTCCACTTT. Its protein is CASSLQGQNSPLHF.